A single sample is the source of the 27 T cell receptor beta chains below, sequenced in a study of T cell changes during pregnancy in multiple sclerosis (dated by TCRdb to between 2018 and 2020). The library relied on the immunoSEQ multiplex PCR assay. TCRdb re-hosts the immuneACCESS table, in-frame sequences only. Its copies lack some clones; in the studies checked, an unresolved V gene accounts for under half of them, and the cause for the rest is not known. The sample has about 37,000 clones on record, 91% of them singletons. The top ten constitute approximately 0.46% of the sample. The source was CD4+ T cells from peripheral blood mononuclear cells, collected in the third trimester of pregnancy. These receptors originate from a female donor in good health, enrolled as a control in a pregnancy study.

This clone has more than one count but fewer than ten. V and J are TRBV9 and TRBJ2-1; the match to TRBD2 covers 8 bases. The CDR3 is made up of 15 amino acids. The V gene's germline CDR1 is SGDLS and CDR2 YYNGEE. Trimming removed 5 bases from V and 4 bases from J; junction bases left unmatched: 8. The CDR3 region has the DNA TGTGCCAGCAGGAATAGCGGGGCAGAGTACAATGAGCAGTTCTTC. Protein: CASRNSGAEYNEQFF.

The chain links TRBV6-4 to TRBJ2-7; 8 bases are a match to TRBD2. There are 14 residues in the CDR3. Per the germline V gene, CDR1 is MRHNA and CDR2 is SNTAGT. Trimming cost V 7 bases and J 3 bases; bases outside gene matches: 8. CDR3 amino acids: CASMSGGLHYEQYF. CDR3 nucleotides: TGTGCCAGCATGAGCGGGGGCCTACACTACGAGCAGTACTTC.

The J gene is TRBJ1-1, the V gene TRBV5-1; a weak D match, TRBD1 (5 bases). The CDR3 length is 16 residues. Germline CDR1 reads SGHRS; CDR2 reads YFSETQ. Trimming cost V 7 bases and J 4 bases, with 23 bases left between them. CDR3 protein: CASATQTGVGSTEAFF. The DNA of the CDR3 is TGCGCCAGCGCCACACAAACGGGGGTAGGGAGCACTGAAGCTTTCTTT.

The V call is TRBV5-8, the J call TRBJ2-3; TRBD2 matches at 7 bases. V lost 9 bases to trimming and J lost 0 bases; unmatched junction nucleotides: 7. Germline V gives CDR1 SGHTS, CDR2 YDEGEE. CDR3 length: 14 amino acids. The CDR3 coding sequence is TGTGCCACCGTGGGGCGGGGGAGCACAGATACGCAGTATTTT. Protein: CATVGRGSTDTQYF.

The genes are TRBV5-6 and TRBJ2-7; D gene ambiguous. This CDR3 has 15 amino acids. V lost 0 bases to trimming and J lost 0 bases, with 10 bases between them. Germline CDR1 SGHDT, CDR2 YYEEEE. The DNA of the CDR3 is TGTGCCAGCAGCTTGGACCCGCGGAGCTCCTACGAGCAGTACTTC. Translated, it gives CASSLDPRSSYEQYF.

This chain joins TRBV7-9 and TRBJ2-1, with 7 bases lining up with TRBD2. J gave up 6 bases and V 1 base, and 12 bases lay outside the gene matches. This CDR3 has 17 amino acids. The germline V gene has CDR1 SEHNR and CDR2 FQNEAQ (reference sequence). CDR3 loop: CASSLGGGGSIVNEQFF. In DNA, the CDR3 is TGTGCCAGCAGCTTAGGAGGTGGCGGGAGTATAGTCAATGAGCAGTTCTTC.

This clone came up a few times. The chain recombines TRBV5-1 with TRBJ2-1, with 7 bases lining up with TRBD2. The germline V gene has CDR1 SGHRS and CDR2 YFSETQ. With 8 bases clipped from V and 3 bases from J, the junction kept 8 bases outside the gene matches. This CDR3 has 14 residues. CDR3 coding DNA: TGCGCCAGTAGTGAGGCTAGCGGCTACAATGAGCAGTTCTTC. It is translated as CASSEASGYNEQFF.

This chain connects TRBV18 to TRBJ1-1; no reliable D call. The CDR3 is made up of 13 amino acids. V was clipped by 5 bases and J by 5 bases, with 12 bases between them. From germline, CDR1 is KGHSH and CDR2 LQKENI. CDR3: CASSSGVRTEAFF. The CDR3 DNA sequence: TGTGCCAGCTCAAGCGGGGTACGGACTGAAGCTTTCTTT.

For the CDR3, the DNA is TGTGCCAGCAGCCAAGATTGGGGGACAGGGGGAAACACCATATATTTT. The encoded protein is CASSQDWGTGGNTIYF. The chain carries TRBV4-2 and TRBJ1-3, with 9 bases identical to TRBD1. The ends lost 0 bases at V and 4 bases at J; junction bases unmatched: 4. Germline values: CDR1 LGHNA, CDR2 YNFKEQ. The CDR3 is made up of 16 amino acids.

The V call is TRBV27, the J call TRBJ1-5; the D gene is possibly TRBD1 (5 bases). The CDR3 sequence is 14 residues long. The V gene lost 10 bases and the J gene lost 7 bases, with 20 bases spanning the gap. Looked up from germline, CDR1 is MNHEY and CDR2 is SMNVEV (reference sequence). The CDR3 nucleotides read TGTGCCACCTCCCCGGGGGAGGGGCGACAGCCCCAGCATTTT. Amino acid sequence: CATSPGEGRQPQHF.

The V and J genes are TRBV6-5 and TRBJ2-5; TRBD1 matches 9 bases. Germline CDR1 MNHEY, CDR2 SVGAGI. The CDR3 runs 16 residues. V lost 0 bases and J lost 3; bases outside the gene matches: 5. In DNA form, the CDR3 reads TGTGCCAGCAGTTACTCGAGGACAGGGGATAAAGAGACCCAGTACTTC. Protein product: CASSYSRTGDKETQYF.

The chain joins TRBV11-2 to TRBJ2-3, with 8 bases aligning to TRBD2. Germline V CDR1 and CDR2: SGHAT, FQNNGV. There are 16 residues in the CDR3. The J segment lost 2 bases and the V segment lost 4 bases, leaving 8 bases of the junction unmatched. CDR3 nucleotides: TGTGCCAGCAGCTCTTTCCGGGGGGGGACCACAGATACGCAGTATTTT. Its translation is CASSSFRGGTTDTQYF.

V and J are TRBV5-1 and TRBJ2-5; 9 nucleotides agree with TRBD1. The CDR3 is made up of 13 amino acids. Germline-derived CDR1 and CDR2 are SGHRS and YFSETQ. V was pared by 4 bases and J by 5 bases, with 3 bases of the junction left unmatched. CDR3 bases: TGCGCCAGCAGCCGGACAGGGGAGGAGACCCAGTACTTC. Translated, it gives CASSRTGEETQYF.

The genes are TRBV30 and TRBJ1-1; D is perhaps TRBD1 (5 bases). The CDR3 contains 11 residues. Trimming cost V 4 bases and J 3 bases, with 6 bases left between them. Germline V gene lookup returns CDR1 GTSNPN and CDR2 SVGIG (reference sequence). The CDR3 DNA sequence: TGTGCCTGGAAACAGGACACTGAAGCTTTCTTT. It codes for CAWKQDTEAFF.

The chain links TRBV10-3 to TRBJ2-1, with TRBD2 identical over 8 bases. CDR3 size: 15 residues. Trimming took 6 bases from V and 10 from J; bases not matched to a gene: 14. CDR1 and CDR2 (germline): ENHRY, SYGVKD. The CDR3 region is CAISPGESGRGEQFF. CDR3 nucleotides: TGTGCCATCAGCCCAGGTGAGAGCGGGAGAGGAGAGCAGTTCTTC.

This clone was seen just once. Relative to the germline gene, one junction end is altered; a read error may explain this. The J gene is TRBJ2-7, the V gene TRBV7-9, with D perhaps matching TRBD1 (5 bases). CDR1 and CDR2 from the germline V gene are SEHNR and FQNEAQ (reference sequence). This CDR3 has 12 amino acids. The CDR3 region is CASSLEQGSCSF. Here the CDR3 DNA reads TGTGCCAGCAGCTTAGAGCAGGGCTCCTGTAGCTTC. Together with reference TRBV7-9 and TRBJ2-7, the CDR3 gives the full variable domain: DTGVSQNPRHKITKRGQNVTFRCDPISEHNRLYWYRQTLGQGPEFLTYFQNEAQLEKSRLLSDRFSAERPKGSFSTLEIQRTEQGDSAMYLCASSLEQGSCSFGPGTRLTVT.

The chain has TRBV9 and TRBJ2-1; TRBD2 matches at 16 bases. The CDR3 extends over 17 amino acids. CDR1 SGDLS and CDR2 YYNGEE come from the germline V gene. J gave up 9 bases and V 2 bases, and 8 bases lay outside the gene matches. Written as DNA, the CDR3 is TGTGCCAGCAGCGTGGCGGGACTAGCGGGAGGGCTGACTGAGCAGTTCTTC. Translation: CASSVAGLAGGLTEQFF. The full variable domain, its missing parts supplied by reference TRBV9 and TRBJ2-1, is DSGVTQTPKHLITATGQRVTLRCSPRSGDLSVYWYQQSLDQGLQFLIQYYNGEERAKGNILERFSAQQFPDLHSELNLSSLELGDSALYFCASSVAGLAGGLTEQFFGPGTRLTVL.

The J gene is TRBJ2-1, the V gene TRBV2; TRBD2 matches at 9 bases. Germline assignment: CDR1 SNHLY and CDR2 FYNNEI. The CDR3 is 15 residues long. V gave up 4 bases and J gave up 12 bases; unmatched junction bases: 13. The CDR3 bases are TGTGCCAGCAGTGCGACTAGCGGAGGGGGGGGAGGGCAGTTCTTC. Amino acid sequence: CASSATSGGGGGQFF.

The chain recombines TRBV7-2 with TRBJ2-5, with TRBD1 identical over 9 bases. This CDR3 region has 15 residues. Germline CDR1 is SGHTA and CDR2 is FQGNSA. Trimming at V came to 2 bases and at J to 5 bases, leaving 6 bases not matched to a gene. The CDR3 coding sequence is TGTGCCAGCAGCTTAAGGGGGACAGGGTACGAGACCCAGTACTTC. It is translated as CASSLRGTGYETQYF.

This clone was detected only once. CDR3 amino acids: CASSGAQGQGTEKLFF. The CDR3 DNA is TGTGCCAGCAGCGGGGCTCAGGGACAGGGGACGGAAAAACTGTTTTTT. The chain combines TRBV5-5 with TRBJ1-4, with TRBD1 matching over 10 bases. J lost 8 bases, V lost 4 bases, and 11 bases had no gene match. The germline gives CDR1 SGHKS, CDR2 YYEKEE (reference sequence). CDR3 size: 16 residues.

The V call is TRBV7-8, the J call TRBJ1-1, with D possibly matching TRBD1 (5 bases). The CDR3 totals 16 residues. Germline assignment: CDR1 SGHVS and CDR2 FQNEAQ. V lost 0 bases and J 1 base, leaving 12 bases between the germline ends. CDR3 sequence reads: CASSLAHGGKNTEAFF. CDR3 nucleotide sequence: TGTGCCAGCAGCTTAGCGCATGGGGGGAAGAACACTGAAGCTTTCTTT.

The J gene is TRBJ2-7, the V gene TRBV7-9, with 7 positions matching TRBD2. The V gene's germline CDR1 is SEHNR and CDR2 FQNEAQ (reference sequence). V shed 8 bases, J shed 4 bases, and the junction held 8 bases outside the gene matches. The CDR3 contains 13 residues. The CDR3 protein is CASGQTSSYEQYF. CDR3 DNA sequence: TGTGCCAGCGGCCAGACTAGCAGTTACGAGCAGTACTTC.

This clone has only one observation. The rearrangement links TRBV28 to TRBJ2-7; 10 positions match TRBD1. Per germline, CDR1 MDHEN and CDR2 SYDVKM. The CDR3 spans 16 residues. V lost 2 bases and J lost 3; bases outside the gene matches: 7. CDR3 residues: CASSLAPGQGNYEQYF. DNA of the CDR3: TGTGCCAGCAGTTTAGCCCCGGGACAGGGGAACTACGAGCAGTACTTC.

The chain couples TRBV6-6 to TRBJ2-7; 7 nucleotides align to TRBD1. V shed 2 bases, J shed 3 bases, and the junction held 7 bases outside the gene matches. The CDR3 consists of 15 residues. Germline loops: CDR1 MNHNY, CDR2 SVGAGI (reference sequence). The CDR3 reads CASSYGQELSYEQYF. CDR3 bases: TGTGCCAGCAGTTACGGACAGGAGTTGAGCTACGAGCAGTACTTC.

J is TRBJ2-7 and V is TRBV6-1; TRBD1 matches 7 bases. V shed 6 bases, J shed 7 bases, and the junction held 9 bases outside the gene matches. Germline CDR1 is MNHNS and CDR2 is SASEGT. This CDR3 region has 13 residues. CDR3 amino acids: CASSSTGPWEQYF. The CDR3 nucleotides are TGTGCCAGCAGCTCGACAGGGCCCTGGGAGCAGTACTTC.

The V call is TRBV5-1, the J call TRBJ2-2; D is uncertain. This CDR3 comprises 11 residues. V shed 7 bases and J shed 6 bases, with 7 bases lying between them. The germline CDR1 and CDR2 sequences are SGHRS and YFSETQ. The CDR3 bases are TGCGCCAGCTCCACATCCGGGGAGCTGTTTTTT. Translating it yields CASSTSGELFF. The entire variable domain, with the rest obtained from reference TRBV5-1 and TRBJ2-2, is as follows: KAGVTQTPRYLIKTRGQQVTLSCSPISGHRSVSWYQQTPGQGLQFLFEYFSETQRNKGNFPGRFSGRQFSNSRSEMNVSTLELGDSALYLCASSTSGELFFGEGSRLTVL.

This sequence joins TRBV20-1 and TRBJ2-5; unclear D gene. V was clipped by 2 bases and J by 4 bases, with 5 bases between them. The CDR3 spans 11 residues. Germline V gene lookup returns CDR1 DFQATT and CDR2 SNEGSKA (reference sequence). The CDR3 loop is CSARPGETQYF. CDR3 DNA: TGCAGTGCTAGACCGGGAGAGACCCAGTACTTC.